This T cell receptor (beta chain) comes out of a study of cytomegalovirus exposure and HLA in healthy donors. Overall study results and limits: Among the most significant clusters, several appeared linked to common viral pathogens in a later analysis.

As concerns this clone: Its antigen is currently unknown.

V was clipped by 6 bases and J by 7 bases; unmatched bases: 9. CDR3 length equals 15 residues. CDR1 is MNHEY, CDR2 SMNVEV, per germline (reference sequence). 13 Jbeta primers and 60 Vbeta primers were used for the PCR. The repertoire was sequenced with immunoSEQ multiplex PCR; TCRdb's copy has only in-frame clones and lacks some. The sample consists of around 200,000 clones, approximately 85% of them appearing once. Sequencing was done on a sample of PBMCs. The chain links TRBV27 to TRBJ1-6, with 7 bases that match TRBD1. This TCR derives from a woman aged 50 to 60 in good health and CMV-seronegative. This CDR3 is CASRTPGQRNSPLHF. The DNA for the CDR3 is TGTGCCAGCAGAACGCCGGGACAGAGGAATTCACCCCTCCACTTT.